What follows is one T cell receptor (beta chain) and its context. Its antigen specificity is not known. Base qualities are missing; no much larger clone stands one base away. The data originate from a study of cytomegalovirus exposure and HLA in healthy donors (dated by TCRdb to about 2017). In terms of the full investigation: According to a later analysis, the 120 or so validation repertoires were produced on the same platform as the 666 repertoires of the first cohort. The aim of the study was to test whether cataloging public T cell receptors could identify signatures of past pathogen exposure. Besides the first cohort of approximately 710 subjects, a separate validation cohort made up of 120 different subjects was used. High-throughput TCR immunosequencing, statistical association of individual TCRs with disease status, and machine learning were combined to predict cytomegalovirus infection status.

V lost 5 bases and J lost 2 bases; the stretch between them is 15 bases long. The CDR3 goes from the cysteine to the phenylalanine over 15 residues. The entry retains the CDR3 DNA only, 45 bases that are in frame from base 1. The germline V gene (reference sequence) supplies CDR1 MNHNY and CDR2 SVGAGI. Separate from the roughly 700-subject first cohort, the validation cohort of some 130 subjects was the group to which the donors belonged. General conclusions and limits of the study: A later analysis found that TCRs clustered in the first cohort also tended to co-occur in the approximately 120 validation repertoires, with roughly 95% of cluster scores above 0. Most TCR sequences were observed very rarely across donors, whereas some public TCRs were present in many individuals. In the study, about 150 TCR beta chains were listed as associated with cytomegalovirus. A later analysis lacked HLA typing for the validation cohort, so it scored co-occurrence in that cohort across all 120 or so repertoires. The classifier was reported to diagnose cytomegalovirus status with high specificity and sensitivity in both the original and validation cohorts. According to the authors, the approach could potentially be generalized to other disease states and immunological phenotypes. In vitro tests confirmed that a few of the cytomegalovirus-associated TCR beta chains recognize cytomegalovirus antigens.

Libraries were built with the immunoSEQ multiplex PCR assay. As for the authors' bioinformatics: A statistical classification framework was built to diagnose cytomegalovirus status from the catalog of TCR beta chain sequences. Sourced from immuneACCESS, this table was stored by TCRdb with only in-frame sequences that have V and J called. A share of the clones is absent; for the studies checked, an unresolved V gene accounts for under half, and the remainder has no known explanation. V and J calls and clone size follow that table, whereas D and trimming were derived from the DNA. This sample gives 90,000 to 150,000 clones in total; more than 75% of them show up just once. Nearly 6.5% of the sample is taken by the ten largest.

Rearrangement joined TRBV6-6 to TRBJ1-1; a tentative D call is TRBD1 (5 bases match). The receptor was isolated from a woman between 18 and 29 years old in good health and CMV-seropositive. The sample was PBMCs. The CDR3 in this case is CASSPDRFSNTEAFF. The DNA sequence is given as TGTGCCAGCAGTCCAGACAGATTTAGTAACACTGAAGCTTTCTTT.